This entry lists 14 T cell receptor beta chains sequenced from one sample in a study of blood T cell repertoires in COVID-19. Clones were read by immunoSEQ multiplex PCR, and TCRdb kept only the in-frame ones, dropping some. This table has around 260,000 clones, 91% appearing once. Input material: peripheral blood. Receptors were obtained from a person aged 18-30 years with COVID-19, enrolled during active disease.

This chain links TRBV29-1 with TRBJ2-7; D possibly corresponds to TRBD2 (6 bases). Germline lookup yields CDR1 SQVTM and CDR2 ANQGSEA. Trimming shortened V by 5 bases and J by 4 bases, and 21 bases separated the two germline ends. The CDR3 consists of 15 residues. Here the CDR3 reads CSVSATRGGSYEQYF. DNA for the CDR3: TGCAGCGTTTCCGCTACCCGGGGAGGATCTTACGAGCAGTACTTC.

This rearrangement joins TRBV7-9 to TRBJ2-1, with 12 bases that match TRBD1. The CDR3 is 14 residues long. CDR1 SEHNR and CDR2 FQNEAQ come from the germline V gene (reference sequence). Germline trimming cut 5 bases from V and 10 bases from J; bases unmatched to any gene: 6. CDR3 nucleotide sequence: TGTGCCAGCAGCCGGGGACAGGGGGCGGACGAGCAGTTCTTC. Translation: CASSRGQGADEQFF.

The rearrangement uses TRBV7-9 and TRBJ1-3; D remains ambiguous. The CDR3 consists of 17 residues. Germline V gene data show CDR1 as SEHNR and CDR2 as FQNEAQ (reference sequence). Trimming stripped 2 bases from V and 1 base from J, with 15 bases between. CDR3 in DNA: TGTGCCAGCAGCTTATTTCCGCCTACCTCGTCTGGAAACACCATATATTTT. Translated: CASSLFPPTSSGNTIYF.

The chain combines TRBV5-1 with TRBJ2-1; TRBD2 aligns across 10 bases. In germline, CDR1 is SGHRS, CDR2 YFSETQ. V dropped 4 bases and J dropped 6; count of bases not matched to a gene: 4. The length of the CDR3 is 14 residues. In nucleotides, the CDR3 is TGCGCCAGCAGCGGGACTAGCGCGAGCAATGAGCAGTTCTTC. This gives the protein CASSGTSASNEQFF.

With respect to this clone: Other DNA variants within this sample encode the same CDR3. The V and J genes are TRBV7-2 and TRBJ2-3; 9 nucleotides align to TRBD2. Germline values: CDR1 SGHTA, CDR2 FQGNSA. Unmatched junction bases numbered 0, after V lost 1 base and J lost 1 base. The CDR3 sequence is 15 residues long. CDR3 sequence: CASSLVAGGTDTQYF. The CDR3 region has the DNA TGTGCCAGCAGCTTAGTAGCGGGAGGCACAGATACGCAGTATTTT.

The CDR3 loop reads CASSPPGQGGSNTGELFF. The DNA of the CDR3 is TGTGCCAGCTCACCACCGGGACAGGGGGGATCGAACACCGGGGAGCTGTTTTTT. This chain connects TRBV18 to TRBJ2-2; 11 bases align to TRBD1. V was pared by 0 bases and J by 0 bases, with 3 bases of the junction left unmatched. CDR3 length: 18 amino acids. Germline V gene lookup returns CDR1 KGHSH and CDR2 LQKENI.

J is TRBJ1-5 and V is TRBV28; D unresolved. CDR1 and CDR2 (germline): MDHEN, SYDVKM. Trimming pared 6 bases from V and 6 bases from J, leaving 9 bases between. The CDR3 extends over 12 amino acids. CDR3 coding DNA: TGTGCCAGCAGGTTGACGGGTCAGCCCCAGCATTTT. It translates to CASRLTGQPQHF.

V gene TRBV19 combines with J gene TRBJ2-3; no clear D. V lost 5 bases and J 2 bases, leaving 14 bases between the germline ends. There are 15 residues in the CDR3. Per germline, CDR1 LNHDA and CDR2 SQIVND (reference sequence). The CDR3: CASSPGDFLTDTQYF. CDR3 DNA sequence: TGTGCCAGTAGTCCCGGTGACTTTCTCACAGATACGCAGTATTTT. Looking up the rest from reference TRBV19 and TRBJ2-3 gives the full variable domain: DGGITQSPKYLFRKEGQNVTLSCEQNLNHDAMYWYRQDPGQGLRLIYYSQIVNDFQKGDIAEGYSVSREKKESFPLTVTSAQKNPTAFYLCASSPGDFLTDTQYFGPGTRLTVL.

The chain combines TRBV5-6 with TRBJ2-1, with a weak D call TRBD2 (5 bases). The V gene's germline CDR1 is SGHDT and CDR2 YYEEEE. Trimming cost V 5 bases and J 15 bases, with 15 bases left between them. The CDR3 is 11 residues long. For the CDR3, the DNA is TGTGCCAGCAGTTCGGGAATTTTTATGTTCTTC. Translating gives CASSSGIFMFF.

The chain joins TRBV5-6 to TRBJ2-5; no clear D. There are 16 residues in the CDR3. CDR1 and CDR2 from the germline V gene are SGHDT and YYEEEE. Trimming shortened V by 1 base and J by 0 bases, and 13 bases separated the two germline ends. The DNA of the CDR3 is TGTGCCAGCAGCTTGTGGCCTCTCGCGGACCAAGAGACCCAGTACTTC. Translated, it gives CASSLWPLADQETQYF.

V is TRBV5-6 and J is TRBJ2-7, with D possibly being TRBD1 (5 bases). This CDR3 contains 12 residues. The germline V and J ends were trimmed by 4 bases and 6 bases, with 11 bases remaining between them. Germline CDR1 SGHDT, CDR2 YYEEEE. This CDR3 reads CASSLGAGEQYF. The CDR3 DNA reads TGTGCCAGCAGCCTTGGGGCTGGCGAGCAGTACTTC.

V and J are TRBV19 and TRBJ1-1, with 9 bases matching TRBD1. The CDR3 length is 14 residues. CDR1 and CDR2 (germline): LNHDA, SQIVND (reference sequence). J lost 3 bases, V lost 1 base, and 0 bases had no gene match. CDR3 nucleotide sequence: TGTGCCAGTAGTATAGGGACAGGGGACACTGAAGCTTTCTTT. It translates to CASSIGTGDTEAFF. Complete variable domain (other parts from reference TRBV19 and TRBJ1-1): DGGITQSPKYLFRKEGQNVTLSCEQNLNHDAMYWYRQDPGQGLRLIYYSQIVNDFQKGDIAEGYSVSREKKESFPLTVTSAQKNPTAFYLCASSIGTGDTEAFFGQGTRLTVV.

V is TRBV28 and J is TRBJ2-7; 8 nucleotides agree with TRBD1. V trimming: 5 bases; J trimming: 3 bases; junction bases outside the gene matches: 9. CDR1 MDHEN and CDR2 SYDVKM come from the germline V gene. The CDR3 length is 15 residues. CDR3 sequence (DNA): TGTGCCAGCAGTAGCGCCAGGGGGCCTAGCTACGAGCAGTACTTC. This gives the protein CASSSARGPSYEQYF. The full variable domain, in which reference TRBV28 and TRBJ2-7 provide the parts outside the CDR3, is DVKVTQSSRYLVKRTGEKVFLECVQDMDHENMFWYRQDPGLGLRLIYFSYDVKMKEKGDIPEGYSVSREKKERFSLILESASTNQTSMYLCASSSARGPSYEQYFGPGTRLTVT.

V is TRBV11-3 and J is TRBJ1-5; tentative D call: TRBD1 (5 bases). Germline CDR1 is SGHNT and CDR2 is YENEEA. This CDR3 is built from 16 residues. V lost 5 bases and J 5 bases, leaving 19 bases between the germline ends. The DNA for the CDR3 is TGTGCCAGCAGCCTCTCCCGGAGTGGGGGGGATCAGCCCCAGCATTTT. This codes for CASSLSRSGGDQPQHF. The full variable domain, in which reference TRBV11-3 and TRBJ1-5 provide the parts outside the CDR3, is EAGVVQSPRYKIIEKKQPVAFWCNPISGHNTLYWYLQNLGQGPELLIRYENEEAVDDSQLPKDRFSAERLKGVDSTLKIQPAELGDSAVYLCASSLSRSGGDQPQHFGDGTRLSIL.